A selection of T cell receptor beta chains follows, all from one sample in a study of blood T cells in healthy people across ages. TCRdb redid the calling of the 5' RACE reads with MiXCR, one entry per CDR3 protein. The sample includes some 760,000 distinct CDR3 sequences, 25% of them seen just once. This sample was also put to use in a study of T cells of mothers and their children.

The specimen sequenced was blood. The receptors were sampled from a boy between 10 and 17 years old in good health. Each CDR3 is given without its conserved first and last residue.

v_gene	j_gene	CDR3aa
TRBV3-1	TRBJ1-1	ASSPVGWNTEAF
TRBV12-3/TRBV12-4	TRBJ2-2	ASRQQGWTGELF
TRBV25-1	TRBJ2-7	ASSEPKGGSYEQY
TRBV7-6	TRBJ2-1	ASSLLGTSGRAGRGEQF
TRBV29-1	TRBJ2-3	SVGTGEQLHTDTQY
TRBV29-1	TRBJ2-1	SVVGRAFGTGNEQF
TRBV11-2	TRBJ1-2	ASSRPGTGTHYGYT
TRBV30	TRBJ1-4	AWSSGLGEKLF
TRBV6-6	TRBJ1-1	ASSYSMSENTEAF
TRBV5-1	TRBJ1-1	ASSSQTGMNTEAF
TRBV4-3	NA	ASSQEGGTEQY
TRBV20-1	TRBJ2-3	SATPPDLTDTQY
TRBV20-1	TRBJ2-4	SARGLAGGRAKNIQY
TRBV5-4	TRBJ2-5	ASSLAGVRGTQY
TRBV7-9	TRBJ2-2	ASLLPGQGSGELF
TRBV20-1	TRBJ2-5	SASPQLLAGEETQY
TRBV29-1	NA	SVEVWDRGTYEQY
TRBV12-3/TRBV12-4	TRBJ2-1	ASSALAGPYNEQF
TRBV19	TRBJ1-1	ASKPTGGGNTEAF
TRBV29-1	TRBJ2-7	SVEEEISYEQH
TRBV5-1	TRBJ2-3	ASSLAGLALDTQY
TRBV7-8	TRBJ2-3	ASSLVRDSTDTQY
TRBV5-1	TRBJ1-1	ASSSGGGTEAF
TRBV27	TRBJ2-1	ASSSKLRPGGINEQF
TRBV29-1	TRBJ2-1	SVVIPGRNEQF
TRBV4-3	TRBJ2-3	ASSQDLLAAGTQY
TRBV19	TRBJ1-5	ASSMTGFGNQPQH
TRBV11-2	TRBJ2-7	ASSLVQTVTYEQY
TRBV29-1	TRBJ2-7	SVGPPYEQY
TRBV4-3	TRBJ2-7	ASSQDTARAGDEQY
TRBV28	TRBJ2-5	ASATPGQVETQY
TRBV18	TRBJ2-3	ASSPTGTSGRVTDTQY
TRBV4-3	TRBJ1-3	ASSQDSGGSGNTIY
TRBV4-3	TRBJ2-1	ASSRLREGRNNEQF
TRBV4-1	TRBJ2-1	ASSHIDNEQF
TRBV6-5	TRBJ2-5	ASRAWATSREQY
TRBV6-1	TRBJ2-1	ASSEGRFGYNEQF
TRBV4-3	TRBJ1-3	ASSQEVQAGNTIY
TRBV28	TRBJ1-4	ASSLGGRDEKLF
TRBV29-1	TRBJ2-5	SLILVGETQY
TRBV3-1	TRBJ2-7	ASSQRGVSGNTHEQY
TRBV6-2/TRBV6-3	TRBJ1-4	ASSPRTEWILNEKLF
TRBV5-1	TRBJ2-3	ASSPGPITDTQY
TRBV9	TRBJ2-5	ASSVATGQGQETQY
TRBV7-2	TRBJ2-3	ASSPPMGVTQY
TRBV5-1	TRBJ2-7	ASSLPGASGSNEQY
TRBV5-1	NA	ASSLGGTLYEQY
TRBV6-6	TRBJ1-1	ASSYGQGGNTEAF